These T cell receptor beta chains were read from a single sample in a study of T cell responses to AZD1222 COVID-19 vaccine. The repertoire was sequenced with immunoSEQ multiplex PCR; TCRdb's copy has only in-frame clones and lacks some. The table lists about 110,000 clones, roughly nine tenths of them singletons. Here the sequenced sample was peripheral blood, taken on day 0 of AZD1222 vaccination. These receptors were collected from an adult in good health. CDR3s include the opening cysteine and the closing phenylalanine or tryptophan. Each record gives: V gene, clone size, J gene, D gene, CDR3 DNA, CDR3 protein. D genes are given only for firm matches. Clone size is stated in some rows and not others, as once, few, many or a class when expanded.

>TRBV30|.|TRBJ1-1|.
TGTGCCTGGAGTGGCGGAGGGGTGACTGAAGCTTTCTTT
CAWSGGGVTEAFF
>TRBV5-8|few|TRBJ2-7|TRBD2
TGTGCCAGCAGCATCCGCAGAGGGCGCGGGGGGAACGAGCAGTACTTC
CASSIRRGRGGNEQYF
>TRBV7-2|.|TRBJ2-3|.
TGTGCCAGCAGCTTAGCCAGGGATACGCAGTATTTT
CASSLARDTQYF
>TRBV15|once|TRBJ1-1|.
TGTGCCACCAGCAGACTGGGGCGCGAGAACACTGAAGCTTTCTTT
CATSRLGRENTEAFF
>TRBV5-1|.|TRBJ1-4|.
TGCGCCAGCAGCTTGGAGGGGGGTAATGAAAAACTGTTTTTT
CASSLEGGNEKLFF
>TRBV5-8|.|TRBJ2-7|.
TGTGCCAGCAGCTTCCGGGGCCCTTTTTATGAGCAGTACTTC
CASSFRGPFYEQYF
>TRBV10-3|.|TRBJ1-4|TRBD1
TGTGCCATCAGTGAGTCCCCCGGGACAGGGGAAAAACTGTTTTTT
CAISESPGTGEKLFF
>TRBV5-6|.|TRBJ1-1|.
TGTGCCAGCAGCTCCCTAGGCGGGGGGGCGATGAACACTGAAGCTTTCTTT
CASSSLGGGAMNTEAFF
>TRBV7-9|few|TRBJ1-5|.
TGTGCCAGCAGCTCCTCTGGGGGACAAGGGCAGCCCCAGCATTTT
CASSSSGGQGQPQHF
>TRBV3-1/TRBV3-2|.|TRBJ2-4|.
TGTGCCAGCAGCCAAGGGGGTGCAAACATTCAGTACTTC
CASSQGGANIQYF
>TRBV5-4|.|TRBJ1-1|.
TGTGCCAGCAGCTTCGGAGCAGGTTCCACTGAAGCTTTCTTT
CASSFGAGSTEAFF
>TRBV25-1|.|TRBJ2-2|TRBD1
TGTGCCAGCAGTGCCTTGACAGGGGACCCCACCGGGGAGCTGTTTTTT
CASSALTGDPTGELFF
>TRBV19|.|TRBJ1-1|TRBD1
TGTGCCAGTAGTAGAGTACAGGGGGGCACTGAAGCTTTCTTT
CASSRVQGGTEAFF
>TRBV30|once|TRBJ2-7|.
TGTGCCTGGAGATCGACAGCCTACGAGCAGTACTTC
CAWRSTAYEQYF
>TRBV19|.|TRBJ1-6|TRBD1
TGTGCCAGCGGGGGCAGGGGGACAGATTCACCCCTCCACTTT
CASGGRGTDSPLHF
>TRBV9|.|TRBJ1-5|.
TGTGCCAGCAGCGTAGCTGGCAATCAGCCCCAGCATTTT
CASSVAGNQPQHF
>TRBV18|.|TRBJ1-1|.
TGTGCCAGCTCACCCACCTTGGGGCACCTTAACACTGAAGCTTTCTTT
CASSPTLGHLNTEAFF
>TRBV5-1|once|TRBJ1-1|TRBD1
TGCGCCAGCAGCTCGGGACAGGGGGGCACTGAAGCTTTCTTT
CASSSGQGGTEAFF
>TRBV19|.|TRBJ1-1|.
TGTGCCAGTAGTAGGACTCGGAACCAAGCTTTCTTT
CASSRTRNQAFF